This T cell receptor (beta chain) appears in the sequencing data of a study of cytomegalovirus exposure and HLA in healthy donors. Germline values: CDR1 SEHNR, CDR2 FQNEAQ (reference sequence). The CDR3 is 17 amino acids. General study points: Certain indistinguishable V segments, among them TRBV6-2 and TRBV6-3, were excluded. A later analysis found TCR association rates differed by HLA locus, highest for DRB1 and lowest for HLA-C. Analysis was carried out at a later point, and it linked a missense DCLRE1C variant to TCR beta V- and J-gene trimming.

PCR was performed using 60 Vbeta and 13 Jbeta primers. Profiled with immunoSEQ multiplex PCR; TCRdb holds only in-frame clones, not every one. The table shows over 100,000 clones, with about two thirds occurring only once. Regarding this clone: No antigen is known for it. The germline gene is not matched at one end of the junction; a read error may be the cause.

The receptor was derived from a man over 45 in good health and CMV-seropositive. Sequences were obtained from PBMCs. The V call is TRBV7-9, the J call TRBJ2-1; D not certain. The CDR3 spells CASSFSPASPLHNERFF. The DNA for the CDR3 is TGTGCCAGCAGCTTTTCCCCTGCGTCTCCGCTACACAATGAGCGGTTCTTC.